The present TCR beta chain was sequenced within a study of control samples from healthy donors and cancer patients. Trimming pared 8 bases from V and 8 bases from J, leaving 15 bases between. The CDR3 totals 12 residues. Germline V CDR1 and CDR2: MNHEY, SMNVEV (reference sequence). Here immunoSEQ multiplex PCR was the method, and the copy in TCRdb shows in-frame clones only, minus some. The data show some 79,000 clones, about 91% seen once. The sequence was obtained from a man in his fifties or sixties in good health. This rearrangement joins TRBV27 to TRBJ1-1; possible D gene TRBD1, 5 bases. Sequencing used blood. As DNA, the CDR3 is TGTGCCAGCGGATACCGGGGGTTCGAAGCTTTCTTT. Translation: CASGYRGFEAFF.